The 14 T cell receptor beta chains below all came from one sample that was sequenced in a study of response to subunit inactivated influenza vaccine. TCRdb independently ran MiXCR on the RT-PCR reads; one entry per CDR3 protein. Of about 540,000 distinct CDR3 sequences detected, 20% to 25% appear once; the ten largest clones hold 2.5% to 3%. These same data were also listed under a study on T cells expressing NK-cell markers. From that report: Template switching by 5'RACE with UMIs generated the TCR beta cDNA.

Specimen: CD4+ T cells sorted from PBMCs, collected 11 to 12 days after vaccination. The receptors here all came from a man aged 45-65 years who received an inactivated influenza vaccine.

This clonotype was counted only a few times. J is TRBJ2-2 and V is TRBV5-1, with no clear D. The V end lost 7 bases, the J end lost 0 bases, and 10 bases lay between the germline ends. The CDR3 has 14 amino acids. In germline, CDR1 is SGHRS, CDR2 YFSETQ. CDR3: CASGLRTNTGELFF. The CDR3 bases are TGCGCCAGCGGGCTAAGGACGAACACCGGGGAGCTGTTTTTT.

The CDR3 sequence: CASSQPRLAGGNYNEQFF. The DNA for the CDR3 is TGCGCCAGCAGCCAACCGAGACTAGCGGGGGGAAACTACAATGAGCAGTTCTTC. The chain joins TRBV4-1 to TRBJ2-1; 13 nucleotides line up with TRBD2. This CDR3 has 18 residues. Germline values: CDR1 MGHRA, CDR2 YSYEKL. V shed 2 bases, J shed 3 bases, and the junction held 7 bases outside the gene matches.

This clonotype has only a few counts. The chain combines TRBV12-3 or TRBV12-4 with TRBJ2-3; D call uncertain. Trimming took off 6 bases at V and 4 bases at J, with 14 bases between the two ends. The CDR3 is made up of 14 amino acids. For the CDR3, the DNA is TGTGCCAGCAGGCCTGACCGAGTCGCAGATACGCAGTATTTT. Amino acids: CASRPDRVADTQYF.

The CDR3 is CASSGGLLNNEQFF. As DNA, the CDR3 is TGCGCCAGCAGCGGAGGACTACTGAACAATGAGCAGTTCTTC. This chain joins TRBV5-1 and TRBJ2-1; perhaps TRBD2 as D (6 bases). Trimming shortened V by 4 bases and J by 5 bases, and 13 bases separated the two germline ends. The germline gives CDR1 SGHRS, CDR2 YFSETQ. The CDR3 is 14 amino acids.

The chain joins TRBV29-1 to TRBJ1-2, with D unresolved. The germline gives CDR1 SQVTM, CDR2 ANQGSEA. CDR3 length equals 12 residues. Between the trimmed V and J ends, which lost 0 bases and 0 bases, there was a span of 2 bases. The CDR3 here is CSVEESNYGYTF. The CDR3 coding sequence is TGCAGCGTTGAAGAGTCTAACTATGGCTACACCTTC. Full variable domain (remainder filled in from reference TRBV29-1 and TRBJ1-2): SAVISQKPSRDICQRGTSLTIQCQVDSQVTMMFWYRQQPGQSLTLIATANQGSEATYESGFVIDKFPISRPNLTFSTLTVSNMSPEDSSIYLCSVEESNYGYTFGSGTRLTVV.

This clonotype was seen repeatedly, ten times or more. This sequence joins TRBV12-3 or TRBV12-4 and TRBJ2-2; D might be TRBD2 (6 bases). The CDR3 loop spans 14 amino acids. V was trimmed by 7 bases and J by 4 bases, leaving 13 bases between them. DNA of the CDR3: TGTGCCAGCATGAGGAGGGTTTTCACCGGGGAGCTGTTTTTT. This gives the protein CASMRRVFTGELFF.

This clonotype came up a few times. The V and J genes are TRBV2 and TRBJ2-1; 7 bases agree with TRBD1. The length of the CDR3 is 13 residues. Germline values: CDR1 SNHLY, CDR2 FYNNEI. V lost 8 bases to trimming and J lost 9 bases; unmatched junction nucleotides: 10. The CDR3 loop is CASGTGVFSEQFF. CDR3 coding DNA: TGTGCCAGCGGTACAGGGGTATTCAGTGAGCAGTTCTTC.

The V and J genes are TRBV29-1 and TRBJ2-7, with no clear D. CDR3 length equals 13 residues. Looked up from germline, CDR1 is SQVTM and CDR2 is ANQGSEA. V was shortened by 3 bases and J by 3 bases, with 12 bases between the two germline ends. This CDR3 reads CSVESSGYYEQYF. CDR3 sequence (DNA): TGCAGCGTTGAGTCCTCAGGATACTACGAGCAGTACTTC.

The J gene is TRBJ2-7, the V gene TRBV28; the D is unclear. Germline-derived CDR1 and CDR2 are MDHEN and SYDVKM. CDR3 length equals 14 residues. V lost 3 bases and J lost 1, with 10 bases in between. CDR3 in amino acids: CASSFDGLSYEQYF. CDR3 DNA sequence: TGTGCCAGCAGTTTTGACGGGCTGTCCTACGAGCAGTACTTC.

This clonotype showed up many times. The CDR3 DNA reads TGTGCCAGCAGTTCCCCCGGCAGGGGGCGAGCCGGCAATCAGCCCCAGCATTTT. Translation: CASSSPGRGRAGNQPQHF. J is TRBJ1-5 and V is TRBV28; TRBD1 aligns across 8 bases. CDR3 length: 18 amino acids. Germline V gene data show CDR1 as MDHEN and CDR2 as SYDVKM. V was clipped by 4 bases and J by 2 bases; unmatched bases: 13.

V is TRBV19 and J is TRBJ2-7; weak D call: TRBD1 (5 bases). This CDR3 is 17 amino acids long. Trimming stripped 3 bases from V and 4 bases from J, with 22 bases between. Germline CDR1 is LNHDA and CDR2 is SQIVND (reference sequence). This CDR3 reads CASSMRAYRSVVYEQYF. CDR3 nucleotide sequence: TGTGCCAGTAGTATGCGTGCCTACAGGTCAGTGGTTTACGAGCAGTACTTC.

In its sample, this clonotype was seen a few times. V is TRBV10-3 and J is TRBJ2-7; D unresolved. Germline assignment: CDR1 ENHRY and CDR2 SYGVKD. The CDR3 is made up of 15 amino acids. Trimming stripped 4 bases from V and 0 bases from J, with 13 bases between. The CDR3 protein is CAISAPVGDSYEQYF. The CDR3 nucleotides read TGTGCCATCAGTGCTCCCGTTGGGGACTCCTACGAGCAGTACTTC.

The gene calls are TRBV7-2 and TRBJ2-2; TRBD1 matches 11 bases. Germline-derived CDR1 and CDR2 are SGHTA and FQGNSA. CDR3 length: 17 amino acids. Losses at the gene ends were 5 bases for V and 5 bases for J; bases not matched to a gene: 10. The CDR3 spells CASSRLWDRGSTGELFF. The CDR3 bases are TGTGCCAGCAGCCGTCTTTGGGACAGGGGGTCGACCGGGGAGCTGTTTTTT.

The chain links TRBV10-1 to TRBJ1-1, with TRBD1 as a possible D gene (6 bases). Germline V lookup: CDR1 WNHNN, CDR2 SYGVQD (reference sequence). The CDR3 loop spans 14 amino acids. With 2 bases removed from V and 3 bases from J, the gap between germline ends came to 10 bases. The CDR3 loop is CASSEGGADTEAFF. CDR3 DNA sequence: TGCGCCAGCAGTGAGGGGGGGGCGGACACTGAAGCTTTCTTT.